This T cell receptor beta chain came from a study of T cell responses to AZD1222 COVID-19 vaccine. Study results and limitations: Females outnumbered males among donors, who were mostly white British; clonal diversity was possibly underestimated. Once two AZD1222 doses were given, Spike-specific TCR breadth and depth went up. Only after the peak T cell response were repertoires sampled.

Sequencing was performed with immunoSEQ multiplex PCR; in TCRdb, only in-frame clones are kept and a portion is missing. In the table there are approximately 200,000 clones, about 86% of which are singletons. About this clone itself: Its target is not known.

Germline V gene data show CDR1 as SEHNR and CDR2 as FQNEAQ (reference sequence). V lost 3 bases, J lost 4 bases, and 9 bases lay in between. The CDR3 runs 13 residues. This receptor was identified in an adult in good health. The chain uses TRBV7-9 and TRBJ1-1; unclear D gene. This sample comprised peripheral blood, obtained on day 0 of AZD1222 vaccination. The CDR3 spells CASSFTEGTEAFF. The CDR3 bases are TGTGCCAGCAGCTTCACGGAGGGCACTGAAGCTTTCTTT. The entire variable domain, with the rest obtained from reference TRBV7-9 and TRBJ1-1, is as follows: DTGVSQNPRHKITKRGQNVTFRCDPISEHNRLYWYRQTLGQGPEFLTYFQNEAQLEKSRLLSDRFSAERPKGSFSTLEIQRTEQGDSAMYLCASSFTEGTEAFFGQGTRLTVV.